The present T cell receptor (beta chain) was sequenced within a study of blood T cell repertoires in COVID-19 (dated by TCRdb to 2020 to 2022). A note on the overall study: The collaborator samples originated in the United States, Italy and Spain and spanned the acute and convalescent phases of COVID-19. The prospective study material was composed of cDNA or gDNA derived from T cells, B-cell-depleted T cells, or PBMCs. The dataset comprised deeply sampled blood TCRbeta repertoires from subjects exposed to, actively infected with, or recovered from COVID-19. The repertoires were released in a freely available public database meant as a resource for research on the immune response to SARS-CoV-2. Samples were obtained from the ongoing ImmuneRACE study (first 160 participants) and from some 1,200 subjects provided by 6 global collaborators. A de-identified subject ID, COVID-19 status, age in years and sex were almost always included in the sample metadata. Where available, HLA class I and class II types were taken from metadata supplied by the sample provider and were not determined by assay-based typing. On the study overall, not on this receptor specifically: Clinical and demographic metadata were provided uncurated, with the amount varying by source and participant.

Each collaborating institution followed its own protocols to collect whole blood in K2EDTA tubes. For TCRbeta analysis, collaborator samples were shipped as frozen whole blood, as isolated PBMCs, or as DNA extracted from either sample type. About this clone itself: The antigen it binds to is not known. Nothing much larger sits one base from this clone, and base qualities are not available.

TCRbeta CDR3 regions were amplified from genomic DNA by means of the immunoSEQ Assay, a bias-controlled multiplex PCR. Regarding the original processing steps: Within the assay, amplification of reference gene primers was used to estimate how many nucleated cells each sample contained. Sequence reads were collapsed and filtered to measure the absolute abundance of every unique TCRbeta CDR3 rearrangement. For each sample, productive Simpson clonality was calculated by taking the square root of Simpson's diversity index across productive rearrangements. The immuneACCESS repertoire file appears here via TCRdb, limited to in-frame rearrangements. These files lack a portion of the clones; in checked studies, under half of the deficit traces to unresolved V genes, and the cause of the others is not known. That table gives V, J and clone size, and the DNA gave D and trimming. Within this sample are roughly 130,000 clones, with approximately 83% of them counted one time only. The ten largest clones represent 16% of the sample.

This clonotype was sampled from a woman between 50 and 59 years old with acute or convalescent COVID-19. Sequenced material: peripheral blood.

The nucleotide sequence is given as TGTGCCAGCAGCACAACTAGCGGGGGGGCCCGAGAGCAGTTCTTC. Protein translation: CASSTTSGGAREQFF. The sequence joins TRBV7-8 to TRBJ2-1; the central 13 bases match TRBD2. The germline V gene yields SGHVS for CDR1 and FQNEAQ for CDR2. For this chain, trimming is 5 bases at the V end and 10 bases at the J end, and the number of junction bases without a gene match is 8. Including the terminal cysteine and phenylalanine, the CDR3 comprises 15 residues. Only CDR3 DNA is held: 45 bases, read in frame from base 1.